The clone carrying this TCR beta chain was recorded a few times. Its target is not known. Germline CDR1 and CDR2: SGHDT and YYEEEE. Deletions cut 4 bases from V and 6 bases from J, with 17 bases between. This CDR3 comprises 16 residues. Every single donor gave one heparinised blood draw, and these averaged roughly 100 mL. The investigators reverse transcribed all of the isolated RNA, so they sequenced expressed TCRB transcripts. The table came from immunoSEQ multiplex PCR; TCRdb's copy has only in-frame clones and leaves some out. The profile covers 600,000 to 700,000 clones, with roughly an eighth appearing a single time and approximately 0.021% taken by the ten largest. This entry is derived from a study of beta chain features in type 1 diabetes. Notes on the study in general: Amplification by PCR could prefer shorter templates, with the same effect in patients and controls. Across all four CD4+ subsets, people with type 1 diabetes showed modestly shorter TCRB CDR3s. TCRB rearrangement may or may not be influenced by HLA type; here this remained unresolved.

The sequence was collected from a man aged 18 to 29 with type 1 diabetes. Sequencing was performed on naive CD4+ T cells from blood. The V call is TRBV5-6, the J call TRBJ1-6, with a tentative D call TRBD1 (5 bases). CDR3 sequence (DNA): TGTGCCAGCAGCCCGGCCCCCGGGGGAGGTAATTCACCCCTCCACTTT. Translating it yields CASSPAPGGGNSPLHF.